This section outlines one T cell receptor beta chain sequence together with its context. Its antigen specificity is not known. One base away there is no much larger clone; base qualities are not given. The data originate from a study of a mutant IDH1 vaccine in newly diagnosed glioma (dated by TCRdb to the early 2020s). About the investigation overall: Of the 32 patients who were treated, around 60% were male and about 40% were female, and the mean age was around 41 years. Prior to enrollment, standard therapy consisting of radiotherapy alone, temozolomide alone, or radiochemotherapy with temozolomide had been administered to patients, with the combination being received by most patients. Peripheral blood samples were drawn at six visits, namely V03 (baseline), V05, V07, V10, V12 and V13. Longitudinal TCRB deep sequencing was performed for roughly 24 treated patients wherever samples were available for exploratory analyses.

The CDR3 runs 18 amino acids, cysteine and phenylalanine included. Only the CDR3 DNA is retained, 54 bases long and in frame from the first base. The germline V gene encodes CDR1 SEHNR and CDR2 FQNEAQ (reference sequence). V was cut back by 4 bases and J by 0 bases, leaving a gap of 20 bases between them. Here is what the overall study found, with its caveats: The authors noted that analyses of patient blood samples could not be reproduced because of sample limitations. Vaccine-induced immune responses across multiple MHC alleles were detected in 93.3% of patients. No apparent relationship was observed between pseudoprogression and alterations in the top peripheral T cell clonotypes detected by TCRB sequencing. Availability determined which PBMC samples were chosen for TCRB deep sequencing.

Library creation used the immunoSEQ multiplex PCR assay. Rearranged TCR beta chain sequences were amplified using the hsTCRB Kit according to the manufacturer's protocol. TCRB libraries were sequenced on an Illumina MiSeq. The published analysis was carried out like this. The kit vendor's proprietary platform handled demultiplexing, trimming and gene mapping. The immuneACCESS repertoire file appears here via TCRdb, limited to in-frame rearrangements. These files lack a portion of the clones; in checked studies, under half of the deficit traces to unresolved V genes, and the cause of the others is not known. V and J calls and clone size are given by that table; D and trimming were obtained from the DNA. This sample comprises tens of thousands of clones, roughly 80% of them detected only once. Jointly, the top ten make up about 1.7% of the sample. The sample's time point label is to be understood as: baseline, week 1 (first vaccination visit). Per the publication, the treatment or condition label means: pre-vaccination baseline after standard-of-care therapy. Newly diagnosed WHO grade 3 or 4 IDH1-mutant astrocytomas showing loss of nuclear ATRX were present in the donors. The samples were drawn from NOA16, a multicentre, single-arm, open-label phase I trial in Germany that tested a mutant IDH1 peptide vaccine in humans for the first time. Blood drawn at visit V03 was used as the baseline sample for immunogenicity testing. Genomic DNA for TCRB sequencing was extracted from EDTA blood using the DNeasy Blood and Tissue Kit.

This chain joins TRBV7-9 to TRBJ2-3; the D region possibly corresponds to TRBD2 (6 bases align). The sequenced sample was PBMCs, obtained from a glioma patient treated with radiotherapy, temozolomide or both. This TCR came from a woman aged 35 to 49 with glioma. The DNA reads as follows: TGTGCCAGCAGCTCGTCCTTTGGGGCGGGATCTAGCACAGATACGCAGTATTTT. Its amino acids are CASSSSFGAGSSTDTQYF.